The rows below give T cell receptor beta chains drawn from one sample of a study of blood T cells in healthy people across ages. TCRdb analysed the 5' RACE reads with MiXCR anew, one entry per CDR3 protein. The sample lists approximately 1,100,000 distinct CDR3 sequences; under 45% were seen once. The specimen was blood. The receptors stem from a woman aged 55-70 years in good health. CDR3s include the opening cysteine and the closing phenylalanine or tryptophan. D genes are given only for firm matches. Clone size, where shown, is once, few, many, or a class for clones that have expanded.

clone size,D gene,V gene,J gene,CDR3 protein,CDR3 DNA
.,TRBD2,TRBV27,TRBJ2-7,CASSLSNPGTSVYEQYF,TGTGCCAGCAGTTTATCAAACCCCGGGACTAGCGTGTACGAGCAGTACTTC
.,.,TRBV7-2,TRBJ2-5,CASSSVQTQYF,TGTGCCAGCAGCTCCGTCCAGACCCAGTACTTC
many,.,TRBV20-1,TRBJ2-3,CSARVADTQYF,TGCAGTGCTAGGGTGGCAGATACGCAGTATTTT
many,.,TRBV6-4,TRBJ2-3,CASSAQGWATDTQYF,TGTGCCAGCAGTGCACAGGGTTGGGCCACAGATACGCAGTATTTT
few,TRBD1,TRBV29-1,TRBJ2-7,CSVEDPGGQGYEQYF,TGCAGCGTTGAAGATCCTGGCGGACAGGGCTACGAGCAGTACTTC
few,TRBD1,TRBV20-1,TRBJ1-4,CSAAGTALNEKLFF,TGCAGTGCTGCCGGGACAGCCCTCAATGAAAAACTGTTTTTT
.,.,TRBV20-1,TRBJ2-1,CSALDRLMAETQFF,TGCAGTGCACTAGACAGGTTGATGGCAGAGACCCAGTTCTTC
few,.,TRBV10-3,TRBJ1-5,CAISNNRDSNQPQHF,TGTGCCATCAGTAATAACAGGGATAGCAATCAGCCCCAGCATTTT
many,.,TRBV20-1,TRBJ2-7,CSARDTRGGRGVYEQYF,TGCAGTGCTAGAGATACCAGGGGTGGGAGAGGGGTGTACGAGCAGTACTTC
.,.,TRBV24-1,TRBJ2-1,CATSDPSGDEQFF,TGTGCCACCAGTGACCCGTCTGGAGATGAGCAGTTCTTC